The clone carrying this TCR beta chain has a handful of counts. Its target is not known. The data were taken from a study of CD8 T cells in ankylosing spondylitis. The CDR3 spans 13 residues. Per germline, CDR1 MNHNS and CDR2 SASEGT. The V end was cut by 5 bases, the J end by 4 bases, with 9 bases between. Study-wide results and limits: There was a TCR beta motif, made of 7 or 8 highly homologous variants, that appeared characteristic of ankylosing spondylitis blood.

TCRdb reprocessed the 5' RACE reads with MiXCR, giving one entry per CDR3 protein. This sample has over 450,000 distinct CDR3 sequences, with roughly 13% found just once. Sequencing was done on a sample of blood, either unsorted or a sorted T cell fraction (not recorded which). J is TRBJ1-5 and V is TRBV6-1; D unresolved. The sequence derives from a male donor with ankylosing spondylitis. Written as DNA, the CDR3 is TGTGCCAGCAGTCCGACGAGGAATCAGCCCCAGCATTTT. It is translated as CASSPTRNQPQHF.